One and the same sample provided the 19 T cell receptor beta chains below, sequenced in a study of OX40 agonist ivuxolimab in advanced cancers. Using immunoSEQ multiplex PCR, the repertoire was profiled, and TCRdb retains in-frame clones only, with some absent. Here the sample spans approximately 28,000 clones, around nine tenths being singletons. The sample was CD4+ or CD8+ T cells sorted from blood, taken in a trial of the OX40 agonist ivuxolimab. The receptors stem from an adult with an advanced solid tumor such as melanoma, head and neck, liver or kidney cancer.

In its sample, this clone is medium-sized. This chain uses TRBV6-1 with TRBJ2-2, with 12 bases identical to TRBD2. Germline V gives CDR1 MNHNS, CDR2 SASEGT. The V and J ends lost 2 bases and 6 bases, in that order; junction bases with no gene match: 1. The CDR3 covers 15 residues. CDR3 bases: TGTGCCAGCAGTGAACTAGCGGGGGGGCCCGGGGAGCTGTTTTTT. It is translated as CASSELAGGPGELFF.

This sequence joins TRBV6-1 and TRBJ2-4; D is possibly TRBD1 or TRBD2 (5 bases each). Germline CDR1 reads MNHNS; CDR2 reads SASEGT. The germline V and J ends were trimmed by 4 bases and 2 bases, with 15 bases remaining between them. The CDR3 loop spans 16 amino acids. The CDR3 DNA is TGTGCCAGCAGTGTATATGAAGGGGACCCCAAAAACATTCAGTACTTC. Translated: CASSVYEGDPKNIQYF.

The chain has TRBV7-8 and TRBJ1-2; 8 positions match TRBD1. V lost 7 bases, J lost 7 bases, and 17 bases stayed unmatched. Germline V gives CDR1 SGHVS, CDR2 FQNEAQ. The CDR3 loop spans 16 amino acids. The CDR3 protein is CASTLDRGMTGLGYTF. CDR3 DNA sequence: TGTGCCAGCACCCTAGACAGGGGAATGACTGGGCTTGGCTACACCTTC.

CDR3 coding DNA: TGTGCCAGCAGCGTAGTAAGCGGGGGGGCCTACAATGAGCAGTTCTTC. It codes for CASSVVSGGAYNEQFF. The V gene is TRBV9, the J gene TRBJ2-1; 10 bases match TRBD2. After removal of 0 bases from V and 2 bases from J, the junction contained 2 bases not matched to a gene. Per germline, CDR1 SGDLS and CDR2 YYNGEE. CDR3 size: 16 residues.

J is TRBJ2-1 and V is TRBV5-4; D is unresolved. The V end lost 2 bases, the J end lost 6 bases, and 6 bases lay between the germline ends. The length of the CDR3 is 12 residues. Germline V CDR1 and CDR2: SGHNT, YYREEE (reference sequence). CDR3 amino acids: CASSFYSNEQFF. The CDR3 DNA reads as TGTGCCAGCAGCTTTTATTCCAATGAGCAGTTCTTC.

The chain recombines TRBV6-1 with TRBJ2-5, with a weak D call TRBD1 (5 bases). The J call is uncertain, as TRBJ2-7 better fits the DNA end. From germline, CDR1 is MNHNS and CDR2 SASEGT. The CDR3 is made up of 15 amino acids. CDR3 sequence: CASSQRTSSSYEQYF. The CDR3 region has the DNA TGTGCCAGCAGCCAAAGGACATCGAGCTCCTACGAGCAGTACTTC.

V gene TRBV14 combines with J gene TRBJ2-7; D might be TRBD1 or TRBD2, each matching 5 bases. Between the trimmed V and J ends, which lost 1 base and 6 bases, there was a span of 7 bases. Germline CDR1 and CDR2: SGHDN and FVKESK. There are 12 residues in the CDR3. The CDR3 spells CASSQAGAEQYF. The DNA for the CDR3 is TGTGCCAGCAGCCAAGCCGGGGCCGAGCAGTACTTC.

V gene TRBV18 combines with J gene TRBJ2-2, with 10 bases aligning to TRBD1. Per germline, CDR1 KGHSH and CDR2 LQKENI. Trimming at V came to 6 bases and at J to 4 bases, leaving 8 bases not matched to a gene. The CDR3 is 16 amino acids. CDR3 loop: CASSGPGTGVTGELFF. DNA of the CDR3: TGTGCCAGCTCGGGACCCGGGACAGGGGTCACCGGGGAGCTGTTTTTT.

This chain joins TRBV27 and TRBJ1-1, with D possibly being TRBD1 (6 bases). The CDR3 runs 14 residues. From germline, CDR1 is MNHEY and CDR2 SMNVEV (reference sequence). The V and J ends lost 6 bases and 4 bases respectively, with 15 bases between them. The CDR3 DNA reads as TGTGCCAGCAGGACGGGACACCTGTTCACTGAAGCTTTCTTT. Its translation: CASRTGHLFTEAFF.

The chain uses TRBV27 and TRBJ1-4, with D possibly being TRBD1 (5 bases). Germline CDR1 MNHEY, CDR2 SMNVEV (reference sequence). Trimming removed 4 bases at V and 4 bases at J, with 10 bases between. The CDR3 runs 14 residues. CDR3 sequence: CASSSGPFNEKLFF. Written as DNA, the CDR3 is TGTGCCAGCAGTTCGGGACCGTTTAATGAAAAACTGTTTTTT.

This clone was picked up one time. V and J are TRBV29-1 and TRBJ2-7; D might be TRBD2 (5 bases). The germline V gene encodes CDR1 SQVTM and CDR2 ANQGSEA. Trimming removed 2 bases at V and 6 bases at J, with 11 bases between. CDR3 length equals 12 residues. The CDR3 region has the DNA TGCAGCGTTGAAATGGAGGCCGGCGAGCAGTACTTC. It translates to CSVEMEAGEQYF.

The count of this clone is one. V is TRBV4-1 and J is TRBJ1-4; D call uncertain. Germline V lookup: CDR1 MGHRA, CDR2 YSYEKL. The CDR3 is 14 amino acids. Trimming removed 0 bases at V and 5 bases at J, with 7 bases between. CDR3 residues: CASSQEVANEKLFF. The CDR3 DNA reads TGCGCCAGCAGCCAAGAGGTCGCCAATGAAAAACTGTTTTTT.

The chain links TRBV4-1 to TRBJ2-5; 8 nucleotides align to TRBD1. This CDR3 has 17 residues. J was trimmed by 0 bases and V by 0 bases; bases with no gene match: 6. Germline CDR1 is MGHRA and CDR2 is YSYEKL. The CDR3 region is CASSQDIRTGNQETQYF. The CDR3 nucleotides read TGCGCCAGCAGCCAAGATATACGGACAGGGAACCAAGAGACCCAGTACTTC.

The chain joins TRBV6-6 to TRBJ2-7; 9 bases are a match to TRBD1. The J segment lost 2 bases and the V segment lost 7 bases, leaving 9 bases of the junction unmatched. CDR3 length equals 15 residues. Germline CDR1 is MNHNY and CDR2 is SVGAGI (reference sequence). The CDR3 region has the DNA TGTGCCAGCAAGGGCGGGACAGGGCATCCCTACGAGCAGTACTTC. This sequence encodes CASKGGTGHPYEQYF.

The sample holds a few counts of this clone. Other DNA sequences of this sample code for an identical CDR3. The rearrangement links TRBV7-6 to TRBJ1-2; 7 bases align to TRBD1. Germline loops: CDR1 SGHVS, CDR2 FNYEAQ. V was pared by 1 base and J by 8 bases, with 10 bases of the junction left unmatched. CDR3 length equals 15 residues. The CDR3 reads CASSLDLTGSGGYTF. DNA of the CDR3: TGTGCCAGCAGCTTAGATTTGACAGGGAGTGGCGGCTACACCTTC.

A remark on this clone: One end of the junction is discordant with germline, which a read error may explain. Other DNA sequences in this specimen translate into the identical CDR3. The chain recombines TRBV28 with TRBJ2-1, with TRBD1 matching over 9 bases. CDR1 is MDHEN and CDR2 is SYDVKM in the germline V gene. This CDR3 has 12 amino acids. In DNA, the CDR3 is TGTGCCAGTAGTTTAACTATGGGACAGGGCGTCTTC. Amino acid sequence: CASSLTMGQGVF.

Within the sample, this clone is medium-sized. In nucleotides, the CDR3 is TGTGCCAGCAGCTCCGGACGGGGCGGGTCCTACGAGCAGTACTTC. Encoded protein: CASSSGRGGSYEQYF. This chain uses TRBV6-1 with TRBJ2-7; D may be TRBD1 or TRBD2 (5 bases each). Germline-derived CDR1 and CDR2 are MNHNS and SASEGT. Trimming removed 6 bases at V and 1 base at J, with 16 bases between. The CDR3 loop spans 15 amino acids.

This clone was observed a few times. The chain's CDR3 is CASSPLSGQETQYF. The CDR3 DNA follows: TGTGCCAGCAGCCCCCTTTCAGGTCAAGAGACCCAGTACTTC. This chain connects TRBV4-2 to TRBJ2-5; no clear D. In germline, CDR1 is LGHNA, CDR2 YNFKEQ. V lost 4 bases and J 2 bases, leaving 11 bases between the germline ends. The CDR3 spans 14 residues.

V is TRBV9 and J is TRBJ1-2, with 10 bases matching TRBD1. Per the germline V gene, CDR1 is SGDLS and CDR2 is YYNGEE. The length of the CDR3 is 15 residues. J was trimmed by 7 bases and V by 2 bases; bases with no gene match: 8. This chain's CDR3 is CASSVLPGQGTGYTF. The DNA for the CDR3 is TGTGCCAGCAGCGTCTTACCGGGACAGGGGACTGGCTACACCTTC.